These T cell receptor beta chains were read from a single sample in a study of cytomegalovirus exposure and HLA in healthy donors. Data came from immunoSEQ multiplex PCR; TCRdb stores just in-frame clones and leaves some out. This table holds about 170,000 clones, around 76% found once. The sequencing input was PBMCs. The receptors were sampled from a female donor in good health and CMV-seronegative. Each CDR3 is given with its conserved first and last residue. The D gene is left open where the match is weak. Expanded clones are given a class, and other clones once, few, many or no size at all.

v_call	j_call	clone_size	d_call	cdr3_aa	cdr3_nt
TRBV19	TRBJ2-1	NA	TRBD2	CASSIPRSGSSYNEQFF	TGTGCCAGTAGTATCCCCAGAAGCGGGAGCTCCTACAATGAGCAGTTCTTC
TRBV7-3	TRBJ2-3	NA	TRBD1	CASSYRGSDTQYF	TGTGCCAGCAGCTACAGGGGATCAGATACGCAGTATTTT
TRBV5-6	TRBJ1-5	NA	NA	CASSRGDSYSNQPQHF	TGTGCCAGCAGCCGAGGTGACAGTTATAGCAATCAGCCCCAGCATTTT
TRBV19	TRBJ1-1	NA	NA	CASSAAGGRTEAFF	TGTGCCAGTAGTGCGGCCGGGGGGCGCACTGAAGCTTTCTTT
TRBV5-6	TRBJ2-7	NA	NA	CASSPLNSDEQYF	TGTGCCAGCAGCCCCCTTAATAGCGACGAGCAGTACTTC
TRBV11-2	TRBJ1-2	NA	NA	CASSSGGRLYGYTF	TGTGCCAGCAGCTCCGGGGGAAGACTCTATGGCTACACCTTC
TRBV5-1	TRBJ1-5	few	NA	CASSLDGGSQPQHF	TGCGCCAGCAGCTTGGATGGGGGCAGTCAGCCCCAGCATTTT
TRBV30	TRBJ1-2	NA	TRBD1	CAWVGQGGYTF	TGTGCCTGGGTTGGACAGGGAGGCTACACCTTC
TRBV7-2	TRBJ2-1	NA	TRBD2	CASSKLAGRDEQFF	TGTGCCAGCAGCAAACTAGCGGGGCGGGATGAGCAGTTCTTC
TRBV6-1	TRBJ2-5	NA	NA	CASSADRHETQYF	TGTGCCAGCAGTGCGGACAGACACGAGACCCAGTACTTC
TRBV29-1	TRBJ2-7	NA	TRBD2	CSVGTSSSYEQYF	TGCAGCGTTGGGACTAGCTCCTCCTACGAGCAGTACTTC
TRBV4-1	TRBJ2-7	once	NA	CASSQGGGPYEQYF	TGCGCCAGCAGCCAAGGGGGCGGCCCCTACGAGCAGTACTTC
TRBV11-3	TRBJ1-1	NA	NA	CASSLGGGAEAFF	TGTGCCAGCAGCTTAGGGGGGGGCGCTGAAGCTTTCTTT
TRBV5-1	TRBJ1-2	NA	TRBD1	CASSPGTVDYGYTF	TGCGCCAGCAGCCCCGGGACAGTGGACTATGGCTACACCTTC
TRBV11-3	TRBJ2-1	NA	TRBD2	CASSLRLAGSYNEQFF	TGTGCCAGCAGCTTGAGACTAGCGGGCTCCTACAATGAGCAGTTCTTC
TRBV19	TRBJ2-3	few	NA	CASSSWTETDTQYF	TGTGCCAGTAGTTCTTGGACAGAAACAGATACGCAGTATTTT
TRBV27	TRBJ2-7	once	TRBD2	CASSLLGTSGGASSYEQYF	TGTGCCAGCAGTTTATTGGGGACTAGCGGGGGGGCCTCCTCCTACGAGCAGTACTTC
TRBV6-6	TRBJ1-2	NA	NA	CASSIANYGYTF	TGTGCCAGCAGTATAGCTAACTATGGCTACACCTTC
TRBV7-9	TRBJ1-1	NA	NA	CASNHRGGRTEAFF	TGTGCCAGCAACCATAGGGGGGGGAGAACTGAAGCTTTCTTT
TRBV18	TRBJ2-7	NA	TRBD1	CASSPDRIYEQYF	TGTGCCAGCTCACCGGACAGGATCTACGAGCAGTACTTC
TRBV18	TRBJ2-1	NA	NA	CASSRADHSYNEQFF	TGTGCCAGCTCACGAGCGGACCACTCCTACAATGAGCAGTTCTTC
TRBV10-3	TRBJ1-5	once	TRBD1	CAISEPRRDSQLNRGSNQPQHF	TGTGCCATCAGTGAGCCTCGAAGGGACAGTCAACTAAATCGGGGTAGCAATCAGCCCCAGCATTTT
TRBV2	TRBJ1-2	NA	NA	CASRTDTSGYTF	TGTGCCAGCAGGACCGACACGTCTGGCTACACCTTC
TRBV19	TRBJ2-7	few	TRBD2	CASSLSTSGVTTSYEQYF	TGTGCCAGTAGTCTCTCGACTAGCGGGGTCACAACTAGCTACGAGCAGTACTTC
TRBV13	TRBJ1-2	NA	NA	CASSLVSGSTNYGYTF	TGTGCCAGCAGCTTAGTGTCAGGATCAACTAACTATGGCTACACCTTC
TRBV12-5	TRBJ2-3	NA	NA	CASGFSGTDTQYF	TGTGCTAGTGGTTTTTCAGGGACAGATACGCAGTATTTT
TRBV5-1	TRBJ2-7	NA	TRBD1	CASSHGQGPYEQYF	TGCGCCAGCAGCCATGGACAGGGACCCTACGAGCAGTACTTC
TRBV7-9	TRBJ2-1	few	TRBD2	CASSSPGLAGDEQFF	TGTGCCAGCAGCTCCCCGGGACTAGCGGGAGATGAGCAGTTCTTC
TRBV30	TRBJ1-2	few	NA	CAWSPRAGGYGYTF	TGTGCCTGGAGTCCGCGGGCGGGGGGATATGGCTACACCTTC
TRBV4-1	TRBJ2-1	NA	NA	CASSRRDTINEQFF	TGCGCCAGCAGCCGCCGGGACACGATCAATGAGCAGTTCTTC
TRBV5-3	TRBJ2-7	NA	TRBD2	CARGRAGTSGRKIYEQYF	TGTGCCAGGGGTCGAGCCGGGACTAGCGGGAGGAAGATTTACGAGCAGTACTTC
TRBV5-5	TRBJ2-7	medium-sized	NA	CASSLLGLRGQYF	TGTGCCAGCAGCTTACTGGGACTGAGGGGGCAGTACTTC